This TCR beta chain appears in the sequencing data of a study of cytomegalovirus exposure and HLA in healthy donors. Study-wide findings and caveats: Later genetic work tied a missense DCLRE1C variant to beta-chain V and J trimming.

As to this clone: Its antigen is still unknown.

PCR primers comprised 60 Vbeta and 13 Jbeta primers. Generated by immunoSEQ multiplex PCR, the TCRdb table keeps only in-frame clones and is missing some. The repertoire holds around 120,000 clones, with approximately 85% as singletons. The length of the CDR3 is 13 residues. CDR1 SGDLS and CDR2 YYNGEE come from the germline V gene. With 4 bases removed from V and 12 bases from J, the gap between germline ends came to 19 bases. The sample taken for sequencing was PBMCs. The sequence was obtained from a boy aged 10-17 years in good health and CMV-seronegative. The chain links TRBV9 to TRBJ1-1; a weak D match, TRBD1 (5 bases). CDR3 coding DNA: TGTGCCAGCAGCCGCGCGGGGGAAGGGGCAACTTTCTTT. Protein: CASSRAGEGATFF.